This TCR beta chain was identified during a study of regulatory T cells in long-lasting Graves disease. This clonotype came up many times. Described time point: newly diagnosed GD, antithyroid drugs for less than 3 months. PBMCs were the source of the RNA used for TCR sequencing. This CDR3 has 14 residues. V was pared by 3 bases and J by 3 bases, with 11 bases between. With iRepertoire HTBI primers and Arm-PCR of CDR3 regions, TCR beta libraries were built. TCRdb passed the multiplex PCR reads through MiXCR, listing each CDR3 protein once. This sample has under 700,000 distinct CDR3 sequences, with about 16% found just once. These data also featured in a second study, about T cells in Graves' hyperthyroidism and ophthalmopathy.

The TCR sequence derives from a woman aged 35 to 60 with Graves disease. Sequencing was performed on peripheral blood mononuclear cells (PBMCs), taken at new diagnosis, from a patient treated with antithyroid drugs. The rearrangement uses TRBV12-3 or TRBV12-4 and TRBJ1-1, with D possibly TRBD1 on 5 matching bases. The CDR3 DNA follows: TGTGCCAGCAGTTTGGGGGGATATGACACTGAAGCTTTCTTT. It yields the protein CASSLGGYDTEAFF.